The 17 T cell receptor beta chains reported below all come from one sample, sequenced in a study of blood T cell repertoires in COVID-19. Produced via immunoSEQ multiplex PCR; TCRdb's table is partial and in-frame only. The repertoire holds about 120,000 clones, with around four fifths as singletons. Sequenced material: peripheral blood. Receptor source: a human donor in a cohort sampled during active COVID-19.

The J gene is TRBJ1-1, the V gene TRBV27; possibly TRBD1 for D (6 bases). Germline lookup yields CDR1 MNHEY and CDR2 SMNVEV (reference sequence). The CDR3 runs 15 residues. V lost 4 bases, J lost 1 base, and 13 bases lay in between. CDR3 DNA: TGTGCCAGCAGTTCTTGGACAGCCGGGAACACTGAAGCTTTCTTT. Its protein product is CASSSWTAGNTEAFF.

The chain combines TRBV10-3 with TRBJ2-1; 8 bases align to TRBD1. The CDR3 runs 17 residues. V shed 5 bases, J shed 4 bases, and the junction held 13 bases outside the gene matches. The germline V gene has CDR1 ENHRY and CDR2 SYGVKD. The CDR3 bases are TGTGCCATCAGTTCCGTGCCGACAGGGGACCCTTACAATGAGCAGTTCTTC. Translation gives CAISSVPTGDPYNEQFF.

J is TRBJ1-2 and V is TRBV11-2; unclear D gene. Germline lookup yields CDR1 SGHAT and CDR2 FQNNGV. With 5 bases removed from V and 8 bases from J, the gap between germline ends came to 12 bases. The CDR3 length is 12 residues. CDR3 sequence reads: CASSHREGGYTF. CDR3 nucleotides: TGTGCCAGCAGCCACCGGGAAGGAGGCTACACCTTC.

The rearrangement uses TRBV5-1 and TRBJ1-3; a possible D gene is TRBD1 (6 bases). CDR1 is SGHRS and CDR2 is YFSETQ in the germline V gene. V was cut by 3 bases and J by 4 bases, with 14 bases left in between. This CDR3 region has 15 residues. The CDR3 DNA reads TGCGCCAGCAGCTCTGCGGCTGGGGGCGGAAACACCATATATTTT. This gives the protein CASSSAAGGGNTIYF. Drawing the rest from reference TRBV5-1 and TRBJ1-3, the complete variable domain is KAGVTQTPRYLIKTRGQQVTLSCSPISGHRSVSWYQQTPGQGLQFLFEYFSETQRNKGNFPGRFSGRQFSNSRSEMNVSTLELGDSALYLCASSSAAGGGNTIYFGEGSWLTVV.

Here the CDR3 DNA reads TGCAGCGTTCTTGAACAGGGTTCCGATACGCAGTATTTT. This codes for CSVLEQGSDTQYF. This rearrangement joins TRBV29-1 to TRBJ2-3; D may be TRBD1 (6 bases). CDR1 and CDR2 (germline): SQVTM, ANQGSEA. CDR3 length: 13 amino acids. V dropped 5 bases and J dropped 6 bases, with 15 bases sitting between them.

V gene TRBV28 combines with J gene TRBJ1-4; D not certain. Trimming took 4 bases from V and 4 from J, leaving 13 bases between them. Germline values: CDR1 MDHEN, CDR2 SYDVKM. CDR3 length: 15 residues. As DNA, the CDR3 is TGTGCCAGCAGTTCCCAACCCCAGGTTAATGAAAAACTGTTTTTT. It is translated as CASSSQPQVNEKLFF.

J is TRBJ2-1 and V is TRBV5-1; weak D call: TRBD2 (6 bases). Trimming removed 4 bases from V and 3 bases from J, with 14 bases in between. Germline V lookup: CDR1 SGHRS, CDR2 YFSETQ. The CDR3 length is 15 residues. The CDR3 region has the DNA TGCGCCAGCAGCATCAAAGTCGGGGGCTACAATGAGCAGTTCTTC. As protein: CASSIKVGGYNEQFF. Full variable domain (missing parts from reference TRBV5-1 and TRBJ2-1): KAGVTQTPRYLIKTRGQQVTLSCSPISGHRSVSWYQQTPGQGLQFLFEYFSETQRNKGNFPGRFSGRQFSNSRSEMNVSTLELGDSALYLCASSIKVGGYNEQFFGPGTRLTVL.

J is TRBJ1-4 and V is TRBV6-1; D possibly corresponds to TRBD1 (5 bases). This CDR3 spans 16 amino acids. Germline CDR1 is MNHNS and CDR2 is SASEGT. Between the trimmed V and J ends, which lost 4 bases and 7 bases, there was a span of 19 bases. CDR3: CASSGLSSGEGEKLFF. DNA for the CDR3: TGTGCCAGCAGTGGACTCAGCTCGGGGGAGGGTGAAAAACTGTTTTTT.

This chain links TRBV2 with TRBJ2-3; TRBD2 matches 13 bases. The junction had 3 bases not matched to a gene; V was cut back by 5 bases and J by 1 base. CDR1 is SNHLY, CDR2 FYNNEI, per germline. There are 16 residues in the CDR3. CDR3 sequence reads: CASSPGTSGGTDTQYF. CDR3 sequence (DNA): TGTGCCAGCAGTCCCGGGACTAGCGGGGGCACAGATACGCAGTATTTT. The variable domain in full, completed from reference TRBV2 and TRBJ2-3, reads EPEVTQTPSHQVTQMGQEVILRCVPISNHLYFYWYRQILGQKVEFLVSFYNNEISEKSEIFDDQFSVERPDGSNFTLKIRSTKLEDSAMYFCASSPGTSGGTDTQYFGPGTRLTVL.

The chain recombines TRBV27 with TRBJ2-5, with a tentative D call TRBD1 (6 bases). This CDR3 spans 15 amino acids. V dropped 6 bases and J dropped 4 bases, with 18 bases sitting between them. Germline assignment: CDR1 MNHEY and CDR2 SMNVEV (reference sequence). The CDR3 region has the DNA TGTGCCAGCAGCCCAAACAGGGCAGGGTTAGAGACCCAGTACTTC. Its translation is CASSPNRAGLETQYF.

V is TRBV7-2 and J is TRBJ2-3; the match to TRBD2 covers 10 bases. Looked up from germline, CDR1 is SGHTA and CDR2 is FQGNSA. J gave up 6 bases and V 5 bases, and 8 bases lay outside the gene matches. This CDR3 contains 15 residues. The CDR3 region is CASSAALAGADTQYF. CDR3 bases: TGTGCCAGCAGCGCCGCTCTAGCGGGGGCGGATACGCAGTATTTT.

V is TRBV6-9 and J is TRBJ2-7; tentative D call: TRBD1 (6 bases). Germline CDR1 and CDR2: MNHGY and SVAAGI. Trimming removed 0 bases from V and 7 bases from J, with 16 bases in between. CDR3 length equals 15 residues. The CDR3 DNA reads as TGTGCCAGCAGTTATTCCCGGACAGAAAGAGCGGAGCAGTACTTC. It translates to CASSYSRTERAEQYF.

The CDR3 coding sequence is TGTGCCAGTAGTATAGTTTGGACAGGGAAGGATCAGCCCCAGCATTTT. Amino acid sequence: CASSIVWTGKDQPQHF. The gene calls are TRBV19 and TRBJ1-5, with 8 bases identical to TRBD1. This CDR3 contains 16 residues. In germline, CDR1 is LNHDA, CDR2 SQIVND (reference sequence). The V segment lost 1 base and the J segment 5 bases; nucleotides outside the gene matches: 7.

The V gene is TRBV18, the J gene TRBJ1-2, with 7 bases identical to TRBD1. The junction had 8 bases not matched to a gene; V was cut back by 6 bases and J by 1 base. The CDR3 covers 15 residues. CDR1 and CDR2 from the germline V gene are KGHSH and LQKENI. DNA of the CDR3: TGTGCCAGCTCGAAGGGACAGACTTTTAACTATGGCTACACCTTC. Residues: CASSKGQTFNYGYTF. Drawing the rest from reference TRBV18 and TRBJ1-2, the complete variable domain is NAGVMQNPRHLVRRRGQEARLRCSPMKGHSHVYWYRQLPEEGLKFMVYLQKENIIDESGMPKERFSAEFPKEGPSILRIQQVVRGDSAAYFCASSKGQTFNYGYTFGSGTRLTVV.

The rearrangement links TRBV4-2 to TRBJ2-2; 12 bases are a match to TRBD2. In germline, CDR1 is LGHNA, CDR2 YNFKEQ. V dropped 1 base and J dropped 3; count of bases not matched to a gene: 0. This CDR3 is built from 16 residues. The CDR3 DNA sequence: TGTGCCAGCAGCCAAGGACTAGCGGGGGACACCGGGGAGCTGTTTTTT. Its protein product is CASSQGLAGDTGELFF.

The V call is TRBV7-8, the J call TRBJ1-1; D is unresolved. Per germline, CDR1 SGHVS and CDR2 FQNEAQ. The CDR3 contains 12 residues. Deletions cut 5 bases from V and 1 base from J, with 5 bases between. CDR3 loop: CASSNGNTEAFF. In DNA, the CDR3 is TGTGCCAGCAGCAACGGGAACACTGAAGCTTTCTTT.

This chain uses TRBV3-1 (or the pseudogene TRBV3-2) with TRBJ2-3; TRBD1 agrees at 8 bases. The CDR3 has 17 amino acids. Germline CDR1 and CDR2: LGHDT and YNNKEL (reference sequence). V lost 3 bases to trimming and J lost 1 base; unmatched junction nucleotides: 9. The CDR3 coding sequence is TGTGCCAGCAGCCAGCAACTGACAGGGGCTGGCACAGATACGCAGTATTTT. Encoded protein: CASSQQLTGAGTDTQYF.